Following are 8 T cell receptor beta chains from one sample sequenced in a study of blood T cells in healthy people across ages. Primed by a sample-barcoded 5' primer and a J-beta primer mix, a second PCR proceeded for 7 to 11 cycles. TCRdb re-called the 5' RACE reads through MiXCR, storing one row per CDR3 protein. The sample records over 600,000 distinct CDR3 sequences, 46% being singletons. The sample comprised blood. These receptors were collected from an older man in good health.

The rearrangement links TRBV7-2 to TRBJ2-5; the D is unclear. The CDR3 spans 13 residues. Between the trimmed V and J ends, which lost 6 bases and 1 base, there was a span of 9 bases. CDR1 SGHTA and CDR2 FQGNSA come from the germline V gene. The CDR3 coding sequence is TGTGCCAGCAGTATAGGATCCCAAGAGACCCAGTACTTC. Translated: CASSIGSQETQYF.

The genes are TRBV13 and TRBJ2-5; D may match TRBD1 or TRBD2 (5 bases each). The J call may be incorrect, as the DNA end agrees better with TRBJ2-7. This CDR3 has 14 amino acids. Per the germline V gene, CDR1 is PRHDT and CDR2 is FYEKMQ (reference sequence). CDR3 DNA sequence: TGTGCCAGCAGCTTTTCAGGGAGAGGGTACGAGCAGTACTTC. Its translation is CASSFSGRGYEQYF.

This clonotype appeared a few times. The V gene is TRBV25-1, the J gene TRBJ2-7; no firm D call. Trimming took 8 bases from V and 0 from J, leaving 11 bases between them. Germline-derived CDR1 and CDR2 are MGHDK and SYGVNS. The CDR3 has 13 residues. In DNA, the CDR3 is TGTGCCAGCGGCGAGACAAGCTCCTACGAGCAGTACTTC. As protein: CASGETSSYEQYF.

This rearrangement joins TRBV20-1 to TRBJ2-7, with D perhaps TRBD1 or TRBD2 (5 bases each). CDR3 length: 14 amino acids. Germline CDR1 and CDR2: DFQATT and SNEGSKA (reference sequence). V was cut by 4 bases and J by 5 bases, with 18 bases left in between. The CDR3 is CSAINRGVYDEQYF. CDR3 coding DNA: TGCAGTGCTATAAATCGGGGCGTCTACGACGAGCAGTACTTC.

The chain employs TRBV20-1 and TRBJ1-1, with 10 bases matching TRBD1. Germline V lookup: CDR1 DFQATT, CDR2 SNEGSKA (reference sequence). This CDR3 is 12 amino acids long. The trim removed 3 bases at V and 12 bases at J, leaving 7 bases unmatched. Here the CDR3 reads CSASTRDRGTFF. DNA for the CDR3: TGCAGTGCTAGCACACGGGACAGGGGAACTTTCTTT.

The J gene is TRBJ2-1, the V gene TRBV11-3; TRBD2 is a possible D gene (5 bases). The J call may not be correct, given that the DNA end is closer to TRBJ2-7. The CDR3 has 16 residues. The V gene's germline CDR1 is SGHNT and CDR2 YENEEA. The DNA for the CDR3 is TGTGCCAGCACCGAGAGGGCTACCTTCGGTCAGAATGAGCAGTACTTC. Translating gives CASTERATFGQNEQYF.

V and J are TRBV2 and TRBJ2-3, with TRBD2 identical over 8 bases. The CDR3 totals 14 residues. The germline CDR1 and CDR2 sequences are SNHLY and FYNNEI. V was clipped by 9 bases and J by 0 bases; unmatched bases: 5. CDR3 region: CARAGGGSTDTQYF. CDR3 DNA: TGTGCCAGGGCCGGGGGGGGAAGCACAGATACGCAGTATTTT.

V usage is TRBV20-1 and J usage is TRBJ2-1; either TRBD1 or TRBD2 may supply D (6 bases each). The CDR3 spans 15 residues. Germline V lookup: CDR1 DFQATT, CDR2 SNEGSKA (reference sequence). Trimming took off 6 bases at V and 0 bases at J, with 15 bases between the two ends. The CDR3 protein is CSASIADSSYNEQFF. As DNA, the CDR3 is TGCAGTGCCAGTATAGCGGACAGCTCCTACAATGAGCAGTTCTTC.